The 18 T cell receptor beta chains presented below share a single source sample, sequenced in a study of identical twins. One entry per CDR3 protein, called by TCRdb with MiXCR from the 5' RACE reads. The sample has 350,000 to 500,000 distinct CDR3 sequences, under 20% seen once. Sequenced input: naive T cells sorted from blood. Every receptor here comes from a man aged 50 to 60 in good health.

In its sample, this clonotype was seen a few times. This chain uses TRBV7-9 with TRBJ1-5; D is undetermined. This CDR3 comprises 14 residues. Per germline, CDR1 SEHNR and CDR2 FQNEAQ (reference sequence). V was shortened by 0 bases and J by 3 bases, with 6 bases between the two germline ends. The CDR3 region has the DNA TGTGCCAGCAGCTTAGCGGGAAACAATCAGCCCCAGCATTTT. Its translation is CASSLAGNNQPQHF.

The CDR3 coding sequence is TGTGCCAGCAGCCCCGAGGTTACGCAGTATTTT. As protein: CASSPEVTQYF. The chain carries TRBV7-9 and TRBJ2-3; D remains ambiguous. CDR1 SEHNR and CDR2 FQNEAQ come from the germline V gene (reference sequence). The CDR3 spans 11 residues. V was cut by 5 bases and J by 8 bases, with 8 bases left in between.

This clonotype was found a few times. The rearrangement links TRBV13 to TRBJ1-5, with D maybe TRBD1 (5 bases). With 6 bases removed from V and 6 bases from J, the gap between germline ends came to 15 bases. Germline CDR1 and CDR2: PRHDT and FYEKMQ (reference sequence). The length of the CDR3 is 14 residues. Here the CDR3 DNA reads TGTGCCAGCAGTTCAGGGAGTTTGAGTCAGCCCCAGCATTTT. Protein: CASSSGSLSQPQHF.

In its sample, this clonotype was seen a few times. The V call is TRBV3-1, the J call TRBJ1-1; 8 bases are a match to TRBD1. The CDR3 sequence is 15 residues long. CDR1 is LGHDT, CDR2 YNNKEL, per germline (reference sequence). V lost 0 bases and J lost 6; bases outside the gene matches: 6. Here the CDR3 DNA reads TGTGCCAGCAGCCAAGATTGGCAGGGGGCATCTGAAGCTTTCTTT. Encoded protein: CASSQDWQGASEAFF.

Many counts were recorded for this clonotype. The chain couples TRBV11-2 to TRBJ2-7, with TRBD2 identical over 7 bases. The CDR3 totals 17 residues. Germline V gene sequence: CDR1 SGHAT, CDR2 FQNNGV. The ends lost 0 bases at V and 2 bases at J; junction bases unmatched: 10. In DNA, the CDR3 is TGTGCCAGCAGCTTAGATTTCGGGGACTACATTCCCTACGAGCAGTACTTC. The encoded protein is CASSLDFGDYIPYEQYF.

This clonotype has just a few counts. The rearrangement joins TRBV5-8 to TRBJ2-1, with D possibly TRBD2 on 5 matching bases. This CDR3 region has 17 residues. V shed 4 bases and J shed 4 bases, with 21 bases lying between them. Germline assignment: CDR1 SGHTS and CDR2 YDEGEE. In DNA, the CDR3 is TGTGCCAGCAGCCTATACTTTACTAGTAGGGATTACAATGAGCAGTTCTTC. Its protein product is CASSLYFTSRDYNEQFF.

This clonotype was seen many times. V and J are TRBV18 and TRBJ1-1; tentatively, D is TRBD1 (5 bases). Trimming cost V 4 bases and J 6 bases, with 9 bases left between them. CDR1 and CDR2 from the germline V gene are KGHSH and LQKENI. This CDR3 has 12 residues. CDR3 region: CASSLGAAEAFF. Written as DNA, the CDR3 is TGTGCCAGCTCACTCGGGGCTGCTGAAGCTTTCTTT.

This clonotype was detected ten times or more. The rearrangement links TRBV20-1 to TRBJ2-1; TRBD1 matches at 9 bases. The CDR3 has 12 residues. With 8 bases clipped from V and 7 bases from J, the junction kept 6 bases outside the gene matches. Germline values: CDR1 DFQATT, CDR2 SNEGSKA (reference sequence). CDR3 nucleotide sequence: TGCAGTTATTGGACAGGGGTGAATGAGCAGTTCTTC. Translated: CSYWTGVNEQFF.

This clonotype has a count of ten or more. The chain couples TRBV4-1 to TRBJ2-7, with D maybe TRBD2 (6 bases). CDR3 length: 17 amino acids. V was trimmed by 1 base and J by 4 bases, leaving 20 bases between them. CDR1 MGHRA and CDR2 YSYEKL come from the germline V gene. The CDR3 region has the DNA TGCGCCAGCAGCCAAGCGCAGAAGGCAGGGAGGACTTACGAGCAGTACTTC. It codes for CASSQAQKAGRTYEQYF.

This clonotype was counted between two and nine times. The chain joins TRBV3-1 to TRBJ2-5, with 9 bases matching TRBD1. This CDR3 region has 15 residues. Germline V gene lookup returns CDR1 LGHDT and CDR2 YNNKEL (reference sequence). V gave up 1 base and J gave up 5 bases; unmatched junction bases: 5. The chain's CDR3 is CASSQAGTGRETQYF. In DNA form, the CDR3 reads TGTGCCAGCAGCCAAGCCGGGACAGGGCGGGAGACCCAGTACTTC.

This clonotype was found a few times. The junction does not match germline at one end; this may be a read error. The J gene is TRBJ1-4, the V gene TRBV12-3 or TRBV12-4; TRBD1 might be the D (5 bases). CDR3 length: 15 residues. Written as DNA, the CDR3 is TGTGCCAGCAGTCCGACTCGACAGACTAGTGAAAAACTGTTTTTT. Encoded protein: CASSPTRQTSEKLFF.

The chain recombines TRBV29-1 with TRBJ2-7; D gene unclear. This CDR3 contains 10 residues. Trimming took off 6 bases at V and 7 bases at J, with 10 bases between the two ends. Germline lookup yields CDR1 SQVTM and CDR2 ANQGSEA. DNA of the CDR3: TGCAGCGTCACCGACTCGGAGCAGTACTTC. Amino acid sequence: CSVTDSEQYF.

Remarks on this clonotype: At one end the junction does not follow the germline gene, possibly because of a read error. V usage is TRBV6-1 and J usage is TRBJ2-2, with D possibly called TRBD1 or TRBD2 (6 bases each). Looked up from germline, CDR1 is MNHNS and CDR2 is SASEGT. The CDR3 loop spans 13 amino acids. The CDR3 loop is CASTEGGSGELFF. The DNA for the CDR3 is TGTGCCAGCACTGAAGGGGGGTCCGGGGAGCTGTTTTTT.

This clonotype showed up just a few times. Here the CDR3 reads CSARGWDSLYGYTF. CDR3 DNA sequence: TGCAGTGCTAGAGGGTGGGACAGCCTCTATGGCTACACCTTC. The gene calls are TRBV20-1 and TRBJ1-2; 7 bases line up with TRBD1. V was clipped by 1 base and J by 4 bases; unmatched bases: 6. The CDR3 runs to 14 residues. Germline assignment: CDR1 DFQATT and CDR2 SNEGSKA (reference sequence).

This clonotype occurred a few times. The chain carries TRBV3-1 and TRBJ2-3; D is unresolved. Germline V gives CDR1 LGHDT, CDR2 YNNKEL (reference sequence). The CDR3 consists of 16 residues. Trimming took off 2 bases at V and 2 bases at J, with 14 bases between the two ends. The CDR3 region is CASSQSDYYNTDTQYF. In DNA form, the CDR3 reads TGTGCCAGCAGCCAATCGGATTACTATAACACAGATACGCAGTATTTT.

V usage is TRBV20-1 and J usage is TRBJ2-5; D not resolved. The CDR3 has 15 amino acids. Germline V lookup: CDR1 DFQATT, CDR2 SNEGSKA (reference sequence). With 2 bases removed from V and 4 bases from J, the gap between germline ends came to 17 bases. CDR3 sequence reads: CSARMAPVLLETQYF. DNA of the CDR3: TGCAGTGCTAGAATGGCTCCGGTCTTGTTAGAGACCCAGTACTTC.

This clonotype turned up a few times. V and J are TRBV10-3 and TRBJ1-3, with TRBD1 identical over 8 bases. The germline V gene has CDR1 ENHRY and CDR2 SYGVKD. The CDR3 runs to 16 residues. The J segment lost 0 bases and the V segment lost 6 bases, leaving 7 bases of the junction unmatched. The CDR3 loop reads CAIRGTGGISGNTIYF. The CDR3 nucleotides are TGTGCCATCAGGGGGACAGGAGGTATCTCTGGAAACACCATATATTTT.

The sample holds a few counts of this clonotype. CDR3 loop: CASSRTRSGRVGNEQFF. The DNA for the CDR3 is TGTGCCAGCAGCCGTACCCGAAGCGGGAGGGTCGGGAATGAGCAGTTCTTC. This chain links TRBV6-1 with TRBJ2-1; TRBD2 aligns across 10 bases. The CDR3 has 17 residues. Germline CDR1 reads MNHNS; CDR2 reads SASEGT. V was clipped by 6 bases and J by 7 bases; unmatched bases: 15.